One and the same sample provided the 8 T cell receptor beta chains below, sequenced in a study of shared T cell receptors in the human thymus (dated by TCRdb to about 2021). The library relied on the immunoSEQ multiplex PCR assay. TCRdb obtained this table from immuneACCESS and retained in-frame rearrangements with V and J assigned. These tables miss some clones; where compared with another copy, unresolved V genes account for less than half of the shortfall, and the remainder is unexplained. The sample profile shows some 700,000 clones; approximately 85% of them were found once. Of the sample, around 0.0094% falls within the top ten clones. These same data were also listed under a study on human thymus T cells.

The sample was thymocytes. These receptors came from a girl under three years old with a congenital heart defect. Donor details come from another sample of the same person, matched by shared clones.

The chain employs TRBV27 and TRBJ2-7; 7 bases match TRBD1. The CDR3 extends over 16 amino acids. V gave up 2 bases and J gave up 3 bases; unmatched junction bases: 10. Per germline, CDR1 MNHEY and CDR2 SMNVEV (reference sequence). CDR3 bases: TGTGCCAGCAGTTTAGAATTTTCCGGGACAGTCTACGAGCAGTACTTC. Amino acid sequence: CASSLEFSGTVYEQYF.

The rearrangement links TRBV7-2 to TRBJ1-6; D is possibly TRBD1 (5 bases). Germline loops: CDR1 SGHTA, CDR2 FQGNSA. V was pared by 1 base and J by 9 bases, with 19 bases between. The CDR3 contains 17 residues. Here the CDR3 reads CASSLESIPGSGSPLHF. CDR3 DNA: TGTGCCAGCAGCTTAGAATCGATCCCAGGGTCCGGTTCACCCCTCCACTTT.

The chain is built from TRBV19 and TRBJ2-4; TRBD1 matches 10 bases. The CDR3 has 14 amino acids. Germline CDR1 LNHDA, CDR2 SQIVND (reference sequence). The J segment lost 8 bases and the V segment lost 4 bases, leaving 5 bases of the junction unmatched. In DNA form, the CDR3 reads TGTGCCAGTAGTAGGGGACAGGGGAATGACATTCAGTACTTC. This encodes CASSRGQGNDIQYF.

The rearrangement joins TRBV12-1 to TRBJ1-1; TRBD1, the table's D call, lacks a check against the DNA. TRBV12-1 is shown as a pseudogene. This CDR3 comprises 17 residues. The CDR3 DNA is TGTGCCAGCAGCGACAGAGAGGGACAGGGTATGAACACTGAAGCTTTCTTT. It encodes CASSDREGQGMNTEAFF.

This chain uses TRBV6-1 with TRBJ2-2, with D possibly TRBD2 on 5 matching bases. Germline CDR1 reads MNHNS; CDR2 reads SASEGT. The CDR3 spans 15 residues. V gave up 4 bases and J gave up 5 bases, with 14 bases separating them. The CDR3 region has the DNA TGTGCCAGCAGTGTTGAGAGGGTTCATACCGGGGAGCTGTTTTTT. This encodes CASSVERVHTGELFF.

The CDR3: CASRSGPPMVSEQYF. As DNA, the CDR3 is TGCGCCAGCAGATCTGGGCCGCCTATGGTGAGCGAGCAGTACTTC. This sequence joins TRBV5-1 and TRBJ2-7; the D is unclear. The CDR3 consists of 15 residues. The V gene's germline CDR1 is SGHRS and CDR2 YFSETQ. The V and J ends lost 5 bases and 6 bases respectively, with 21 bases between them.

V is TRBV14 and J is TRBJ1-6; possibly TRBD1 for D (5 bases). Germline CDR1 is SGHDN and CDR2 is FVKESK. The V and J ends lost 4 bases and 9 bases respectively, with 16 bases between them. CDR3 size: 15 residues. The CDR3 DNA is TGTGCCAGCAGCCGACGACGGGGGGAGATTTCACCCCTCCACTTT. It is translated as CASSRRRGEISPLHF.

The chain joins TRBV18 to TRBJ2-7; 9 bases agree with TRBD1. Trimming removed 0 bases from V and 1 base from J; junction bases left unmatched: 4. This CDR3 has 16 amino acids. CDR1 is KGHSH, CDR2 LQKENI, per germline. CDR3 nucleotides: TGTGCCAGCTCACCACCGGACAGGGGAACGTCCTACGAGCAGTACTTC. Translation: CASSPPDRGTSYEQYF.